This entry lists 19 T cell receptor beta chains sequenced from one sample in a study of shared clonotypes between healthy human individuals. The table came from immunoSEQ multiplex PCR; TCRdb's copy has only in-frame clones and leaves some out. Among roughly 2.5 million clones listed, 90% to 95% were seen once. Sequencing was done on a sample of naive CD4+ T cells sorted from blood. The subset here: CD45RA+ positively selected. The origin of the receptors is a man between 18 and 35 years old in good health.

The chain is built from TRBV18 and TRBJ1-5; the match to TRBD1 covers 8 bases. The germline V gene has CDR1 KGHSH and CDR2 LQKENI. The CDR3 length is 17 residues. The junction had 7 bases not matched to a gene; V was cut back by 1 base and J by 2 bases. CDR3 residues: CASSPQQGAQGNQPQHF. The CDR3 DNA reads as TGTGCCAGCTCACCACAGCAGGGGGCGCAGGGCAATCAGCCCCAGCATTTT. Full variable domain (rest looked up from reference TRBV18 and TRBJ1-5): NAGVMQNPRHLVRRRGQEARLRCSPMKGHSHVYWYRQLPEEGLKFMVYLQKENIIDESGMPKERFSAEFPKEGPSILRIQQVVRGDSAAYFCASSPQQGAQGNQPQHFGDGTRLSIL.

The gene calls are TRBV5-4 and TRBJ1-1, with D maybe TRBD1 (6 bases). CDR3 size: 17 residues. The germline CDR1 and CDR2 sequences are SGHNT and YYREEE (reference sequence). V dropped 3 bases and J dropped 0 bases, with 18 bases sitting between them. CDR3 sequence: CASSWGSGARMNTEAFF. In nucleotides, the CDR3 is TGTGCCAGCAGCTGGGGTTCGGGGGCAAGAATGAACACTGAAGCTTTCTTT.

The chain has TRBV19 and TRBJ2-6; D not resolved. Germline-derived CDR1 and CDR2 are LNHDA and SQIVND (reference sequence). The V and J ends lost 5 bases and 0 bases respectively, with 11 bases between them. The CDR3 spans 16 residues. CDR3 DNA sequence: TGTGCCAGTAGTCCAGTAAGCTCCTCTGGGGCCAACGTCCTGACTTTC. Amino acids: CASSPVSSSGANVLTF.

The chain combines TRBV7-2 with TRBJ2-3; a possible D gene is TRBD1 (6 bases). The germline CDR1 and CDR2 sequences are SGHTA and FQGNSA. The CDR3 is 14 residues long. Deletions cut 2 bases from V and 2 bases from J, with 8 bases between. This chain's CDR3 is CASSLRQATDTQYF. For the CDR3, the DNA is TGTGCCAGCAGCTTAAGACAGGCCACAGATACGCAGTATTTT.

This rearrangement joins TRBV30 to TRBJ2-3; no firm D call. The CDR3 has 14 residues. Between the trimmed V and J ends, which lost 4 bases and 3 bases, there was a span of 14 bases. Germline V gives CDR1 GTSNPN, CDR2 SVGIG (reference sequence). The chain's CDR3 is CAWTGPLRTDTQYF. Here the CDR3 DNA reads TGTGCCTGGACGGGTCCTTTGAGGACAGATACGCAGTATTTT.

The chain is built from TRBV18 and TRBJ2-5, with 9 bases lining up with TRBD1. Germline CDR1 reads KGHSH; CDR2 reads LQKENI. V gave up 3 bases and J gave up 4 bases; unmatched junction bases: 9. The CDR3 has 16 amino acids. CDR3 sequence: CASSPGTGGSGETQYF. The CDR3 DNA reads as TGTGCCAGCTCACCCGGTACAGGGGGCTCGGGAGAGACCCAGTACTTC.

The chain combines TRBV5-1 with TRBJ2-3; D not resolved. V dropped 0 bases and J dropped 2 bases, with 13 bases sitting between them. The CDR3 is 16 residues long. Germline V lookup: CDR1 SGHRS, CDR2 YFSETQ. The CDR3 sequence: CASSLVVTQITDTQYF. CDR3 DNA sequence: TGCGCCAGCAGCTTGGTCGTGACACAAATCACAGATACGCAGTATTTT.

The gene calls are TRBV2 and TRBJ2-7; 8 bases line up with TRBD1. The CDR3 runs to 13 residues. Germline CDR1 SNHLY, CDR2 FYNNEI. V lost 6 bases to trimming and J lost 6 bases; unmatched junction nucleotides: 7. The CDR3 is CASSPDRVGEQYF. Here the CDR3 DNA reads TGTGCCAGCAGCCCGGACAGGGTCGGCGAGCAGTACTTC.

This chain links TRBV7-6 with TRBJ1-3; no reliable D call. This CDR3 region has 16 residues. V shed 5 bases and J shed 3 bases, with 17 bases lying between them. Germline loops: CDR1 SGHVS, CDR2 FNYEAQ. Written as DNA, the CDR3 is TGTGCCAGCAGCCCACGGAAGGATGGGGTTGGAAACACCATATATTTT. It is translated as CASSPRKDGVGNTIYF.

This chain connects TRBV6-1 to TRBJ2-2, with 10 bases matching TRBD2. Trimming at V came to 4 bases and at J to 1 base, leaving 9 bases not matched to a gene. The CDR3 has 18 residues. Germline V gene data show CDR1 as MNHNS and CDR2 as SASEGT. For the CDR3, the DNA is TGTGCCAGCAGTGCCCCACTAGCGGGATATATGAACACCGGGGAGCTGTTTTTT. Residues: CASSAPLAGYMNTGELFF.

The rearrangement uses TRBV27 and TRBJ2-6; TRBD1 agrees at 7 bases. V gave up 2 bases and J gave up 1 base; unmatched junction bases: 8. This CDR3 is built from 18 residues. CDR1 is MNHEY and CDR2 is SMNVEV in the germline V gene (reference sequence). The CDR3 sequence: CASSLRAQGESGANVLTF. CDR3 nucleotide sequence: TGTGCCAGCAGTTTAAGGGCCCAGGGGGAATCTGGGGCCAACGTCCTGACTTTC.

The chain links TRBV4-3 to TRBJ1-1, with D unclear. Germline V CDR1 and CDR2: LGHNA, YSLEER. V lost 0 bases, J lost 0 bases, and 11 bases lay in between. The CDR3 spans 16 residues. Here the CDR3 reads CASSQDLRTVNTEAFF. The CDR3 DNA is TGCGCCAGCAGCCAAGATTTGAGGACGGTGAACACTGAAGCTTTCTTT.

This chain uses TRBV5-1 with TRBJ1-1, with 8 nucleotides matching TRBD1. The CDR3 covers 13 residues. The junction had 14 bases not matched to a gene; V was cut back by 5 bases and J by 14 bases. Germline CDR1 is SGHRS and CDR2 is YFSETQ. The CDR3 sequence: CASSSLGQGALFF. As DNA, the CDR3 is TGCGCCAGCAGTTCGCTCGGACAGGGTGCCCTATTCTTT.

J is TRBJ2-1 and V is TRBV14; TRBD2 agrees at 12 bases. After removal of 2 bases from V and 9 bases from J, the junction contained 8 bases not matched to a gene. CDR1 and CDR2 from the germline V gene are SGHDN and FVKESK. CDR3 length: 16 amino acids. The chain's CDR3 is CASSQPTSGGSGEQFF. In nucleotides, the CDR3 is TGTGCCAGCAGCCAACCCACTAGCGGGGGGTCCGGTGAGCAGTTCTTC.

The J gene is TRBJ2-1, the V gene TRBV9; the D gene is possibly TRBD2 (7 bases). Trimming pared 3 bases from V and 9 bases from J, leaving 28 bases between. This CDR3 is 18 amino acids long. CDR1 and CDR2 from the germline V gene are SGDLS and YYNGEE. The DNA of the CDR3 is TGTGCCAGCAGCGCCCCCCAGGGGAGGGACCCGCTAAGGGGTGAGCAGTTCTTC. It yields the protein CASSAPQGRDPLRGEQFF.

The genes are TRBV7-2 and TRBJ1-2; the D is unclear. Germline CDR1 SGHTA, CDR2 FQGNSA. The V end was cut by 1 base, the J end by 8 bases, with 14 bases between. This CDR3 has 14 amino acids. The CDR3 DNA reads as TGTGCCAGCAGCTTAGGCGGGTTGGGCACCGGCTACACCTTC. Residues: CASSLGGLGTGYTF.

This chain uses TRBV11-2 with TRBJ2-3; 8 bases map to TRBD2. Germline V gives CDR1 SGHAT, CDR2 FQNNGV. The CDR3 runs 15 residues. Unmatched junction bases numbered 2, after V lost 1 base and J lost 2 bases. CDR3 in amino acids: CASSLAGGATDTQYF. Here the CDR3 DNA reads TGTGCCAGCAGCTTAGCGGGAGGGGCCACAGATACGCAGTATTTT.

The chain is built from TRBV5-1 and TRBJ1-6; D uncertain. Per germline, CDR1 SGHRS and CDR2 YFSETQ. V shed 4 bases and J shed 8 bases, with 13 bases lying between them. This CDR3 is 14 amino acids long. The CDR3 loop is CASSPGSMDSPLHF. CDR3 nucleotide sequence: TGCGCCAGCAGCCCCGGGTCGATGGATTCACCCCTCCACTTT.

J is TRBJ1-2 and V is TRBV6-1, with D perhaps TRBD1 (5 bases). V lost 5 bases and J lost 8, with 18 bases in between. The CDR3 spans 14 residues. Germline loops: CDR1 MNHNS, CDR2 SASEGT. CDR3 nucleotides: TGTGCCAGCAGTCTTCCCCAGGGTCAACAGGGCTACACCTTC. Its protein product is CASSLPQGQQGYTF.